The entry below describes one T cell receptor beta chain. The sample comes from a study of T cell responses to AZD1222 COVID-19 vaccine. This table comes from immunoSEQ multiplex PCR, and its TCRdb copy is limited to in-frame clones, with some not included. The data hold 120,000 to 150,000 clones, with about 92% observed a single time. Germline-derived CDR1 and CDR2 are SQVTM and ANQGSEA. V lost 3 bases, J lost 6 bases, and 7 bases stayed unmatched. This CDR3 contains 14 residues. Sample: peripheral blood, taken on day 0 of AZD1222 vaccination. This clonotype was sampled from an adult in good health. The chain employs TRBV29-1 and TRBJ2-1; 8 positions agree with TRBD1. CDR3 loop: CSVDSQGAVNEQFF. The CDR3 coding sequence is TGCAGCGTTGATAGCCAGGGGGCTGTCAATGAGCAGTTCTTC.